This TCR beta chain was documented in a study of T cell responses to AZD1222 COVID-19 vaccine. The wider study: Analyses pooled second doses at about 4 or about 12 weeks. Study-level points and caveats: Nearly half of spike-specific TCRs reportedly target variant regions that are unmutated in the B.1.351 and B.1.1.7 variants. Donors in the cohort were predominantly white British and more often female, and clonal diversity was possibly underestimated. Breadth and depth of Spike-specific TCRs rose after two AZD1222 doses.

The V gene lost 3 bases and the J gene lost 5 bases, with 10 bases spanning the gap. Germline V lookup: CDR1 MNHNS, CDR2 SASEGT. The length of the CDR3 is 13 residues. Here immunoSEQ multiplex PCR was the method, and the copy in TCRdb shows in-frame clones only, minus some. The table records around 95,000 clones, 85% to 90% of them present only once. A remark on this clone: Its antigen is not identified.

Sequencing used peripheral blood, obtained on day 0 of AZD1222 vaccination. This chain links TRBV6-1 with TRBJ1-1; D not resolved. This TCR came from an adult in good health. DNA for the CDR3: TGTGCCAGCAGTGAGTCGGGTTGGACTGAAGCTTTCTTT. Translated, it gives CASSESGWTEAFF.